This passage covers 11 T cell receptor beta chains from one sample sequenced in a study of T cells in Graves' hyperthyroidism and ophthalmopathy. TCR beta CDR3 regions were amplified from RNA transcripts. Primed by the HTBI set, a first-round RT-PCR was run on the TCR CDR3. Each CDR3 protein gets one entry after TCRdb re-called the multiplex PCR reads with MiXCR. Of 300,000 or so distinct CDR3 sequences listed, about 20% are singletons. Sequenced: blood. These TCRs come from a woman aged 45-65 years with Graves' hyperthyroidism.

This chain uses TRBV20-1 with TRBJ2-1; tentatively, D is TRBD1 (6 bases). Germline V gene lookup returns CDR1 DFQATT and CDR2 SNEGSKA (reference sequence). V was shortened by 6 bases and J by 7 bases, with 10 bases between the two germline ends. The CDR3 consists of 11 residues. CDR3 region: CSAEQGNEQFF. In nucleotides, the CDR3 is TGCAGTGCGGAACAGGGTAATGAGCAGTTCTTC.

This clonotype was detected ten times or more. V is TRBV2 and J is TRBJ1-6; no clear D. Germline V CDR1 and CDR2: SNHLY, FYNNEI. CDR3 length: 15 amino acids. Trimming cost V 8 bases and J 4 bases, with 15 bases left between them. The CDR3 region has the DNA TGTGCCAGCTTAAGGGAGGGAACTTATAATTCACCCCTCCACTTT. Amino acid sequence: CASLREGTYNSPLHF.

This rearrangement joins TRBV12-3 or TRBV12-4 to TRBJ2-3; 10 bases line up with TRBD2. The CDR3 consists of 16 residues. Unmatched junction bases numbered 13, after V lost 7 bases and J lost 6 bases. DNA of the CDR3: TGTGCCAGCATCCCAGGGGCTAGCGGGGGAAGGGATACGCAGTATTTT. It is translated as CASIPGASGGRDTQYF.

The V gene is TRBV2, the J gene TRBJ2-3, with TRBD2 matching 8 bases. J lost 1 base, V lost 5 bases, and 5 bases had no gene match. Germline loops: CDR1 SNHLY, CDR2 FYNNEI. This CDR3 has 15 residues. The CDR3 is CASSSLTSGTDTQYF. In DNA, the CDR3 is TGTGCCAGCAGTTCGTTGACTAGCGGCACAGATACGCAGTATTTT.

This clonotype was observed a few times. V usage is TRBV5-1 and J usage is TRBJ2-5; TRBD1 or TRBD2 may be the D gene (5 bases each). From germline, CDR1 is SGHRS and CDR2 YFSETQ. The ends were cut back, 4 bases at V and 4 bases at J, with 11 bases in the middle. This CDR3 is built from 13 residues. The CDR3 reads CASSQYGAETQYF. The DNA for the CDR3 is TGCGCCAGCAGCCAATACGGGGCAGAGACCCAGTACTTC.

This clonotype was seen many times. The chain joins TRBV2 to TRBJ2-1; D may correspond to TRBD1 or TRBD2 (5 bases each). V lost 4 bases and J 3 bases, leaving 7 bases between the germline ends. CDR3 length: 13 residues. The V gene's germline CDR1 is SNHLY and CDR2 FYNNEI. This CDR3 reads CASSGGYYNEQFF. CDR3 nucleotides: TGTGCCAGCAGTGGGGGGTACTACAATGAGCAGTTCTTC.

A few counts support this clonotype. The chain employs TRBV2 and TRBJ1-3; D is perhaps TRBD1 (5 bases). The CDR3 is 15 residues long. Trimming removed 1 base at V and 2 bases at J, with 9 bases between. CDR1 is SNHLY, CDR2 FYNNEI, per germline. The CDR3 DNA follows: TGTGCCAGCAGTGAAGGCGGGGGGGCTGGAAACACCATATATTTT. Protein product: CASSEGGGAGNTIYF.

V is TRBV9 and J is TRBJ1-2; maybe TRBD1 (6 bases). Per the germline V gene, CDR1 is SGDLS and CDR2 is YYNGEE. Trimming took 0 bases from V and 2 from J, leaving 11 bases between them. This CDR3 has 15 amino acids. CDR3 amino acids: CASSVGAGANYGYTF. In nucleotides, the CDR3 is TGTGCCAGCAGCGTAGGTGCAGGGGCGAACTATGGCTACACCTTC.

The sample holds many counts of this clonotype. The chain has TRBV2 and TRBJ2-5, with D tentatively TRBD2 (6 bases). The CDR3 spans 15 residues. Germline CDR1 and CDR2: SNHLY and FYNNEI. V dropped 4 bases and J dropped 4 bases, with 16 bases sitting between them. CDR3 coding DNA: TGTGCCAGCAGTGGCGCTAGCGTTACGCGAGAGACCCAGTACTTC. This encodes CASSGASVTRETQYF.

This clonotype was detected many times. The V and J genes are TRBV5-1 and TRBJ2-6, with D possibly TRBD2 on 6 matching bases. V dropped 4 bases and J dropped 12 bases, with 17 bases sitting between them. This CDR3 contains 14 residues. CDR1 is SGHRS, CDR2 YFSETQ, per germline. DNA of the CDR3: TGCGCCAGCAGCATGGGGACTTCCGAGACCGTCCTGACTTTC. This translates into CASSMGTSETVLTF.

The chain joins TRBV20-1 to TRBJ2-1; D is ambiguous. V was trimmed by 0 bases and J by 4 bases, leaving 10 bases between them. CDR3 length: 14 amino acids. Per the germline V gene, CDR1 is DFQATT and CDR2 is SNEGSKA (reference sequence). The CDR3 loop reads CSAREILGYNEQFF. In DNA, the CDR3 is TGCAGTGCTAGAGAGATCTTAGGGTACAATGAGCAGTTCTTC.